The 14 T cell receptor beta chains below were found in one sample sequenced in a study of cytomegalovirus exposure and HLA in healthy donors. PCR primers comprised 60 Vbeta and 13 Jbeta primers. Only in-frame clones appear in the TCRdb table, and some are missing; sequencing was by immunoSEQ multiplex PCR. Of 85,000 to 120,000 clones in the sample, under 80% were seen once. The sequenced sample was PBMCs. All receptors derive from a woman aged 50 to 60 in good health and CMV-seropositive.

The rearrangement joins TRBV7-3 to TRBJ1-3, with D maybe TRBD1 (5 bases). CDR1 and CDR2 from the germline V gene are SGHTA and FQGTGA. Deletions cut 2 bases from V and 0 bases from J, with 23 bases between. This CDR3 has 20 residues. The CDR3, as DNA: TGTGCCAGCAGCTTAGGGTTCATACCTGCAGGGCCCGACTCTGGAAACACCATATATTTT. This sequence encodes CASSLGFIPAGPDSGNTIYF.

CDR3 DNA sequence: TGTGCCAGTAGTACGACTAGCGGGGTCTACAATGAGCAGTTCTTC. It is translated as CASSTTSGVYNEQFF. This chain links TRBV19 with TRBJ2-1; 11 nucleotides agree with TRBD2. CDR3 length equals 15 residues. V shed 4 bases and J 3 bases; nucleotides not matched to a gene: 2. The germline V gene has CDR1 LNHDA and CDR2 SQIVND (reference sequence).

Comment on this clone: Its ends do not fully match the called genes, so a read error is possible. This chain connects TRBV7-9 to TRBJ2-5; no clear D. This CDR3 is 14 amino acids long. The germline V gene encodes CDR1 SEHNR and CDR2 FQNEAQ (reference sequence). Here the CDR3 reads CSSSSYSNRETQYF. The DNA for the CDR3 is TGTTCCAGCAGCTCCTACTCTAACAGAGAGACCCAGTACTTC. Variable domain in full (rest from reference TRBV7-9 and TRBJ2-5): DTGVSQNPRHKITKRGQNVTFRCDPISEHNRLYWYRQTLGQGPEFLTYFQNEAQLEKSRLLSDRFSAERPKGSFSTLEIQRTEQGDSAMYLCSSSSYSNRETQYFGPGTRLLVL.

The gene calls are TRBV7-8 and TRBJ2-1; D remains ambiguous. Germline loops: CDR1 SGHVS, CDR2 FQNEAQ. With 6 bases removed from V and 0 bases from J, the gap between germline ends came to 12 bases. The CDR3 extends over 15 amino acids. CDR3 DNA sequence: TGTGCCAGCAGTTCCAGGTCAGTCTCCTACAATGAGCAGTTCTTC. As protein: CASSSRSVSYNEQFF.

The chain uses TRBV6-1 and TRBJ2-7; TRBD1 agrees at 8 bases. Germline V gene lookup returns CDR1 MNHNS and CDR2 SASEGT. The CDR3 is 13 residues long. J gave up 4 bases and V 6 bases, and 5 bases lay outside the gene matches. CDR3 nucleotides: TGTGCCAGCAGGTGGACAGGGAATTACGAGCAGTACTTC. It codes for CASRWTGNYEQYF.

The gene calls are TRBV6-5 and TRBJ2-5; TRBD2 might be the D (7 bases). There are 14 residues in the CDR3. V was trimmed by 2 bases and J by 7 bases, leaving 14 bases between them. Germline loops: CDR1 MNHEY, CDR2 SVGAGI. CDR3 nucleotides: TGTGCCAGCAGTTACATGGGGGCGGGAGTGACCCAGTACTTC. It translates to CASSYMGAGVTQYF.

This chain joins TRBV7-2 and TRBJ1-2; D gene unclear. Trimming left V 7 bases short and J 1 base short, with 10 bases between. This CDR3 region has 13 residues. The germline gives CDR1 SGHTA, CDR2 FQGNSA. The DNA of the CDR3 is TGTGCCAGCAACGAAGGGAGTAACTATGGCTACACCTTC. Its protein is CASNEGSNYGYTF.

The CDR3 nucleotides are TGTGCCAGCAGCGATAGCGGGGGCCTCTCCTACGAGCAGTACTTC. This translates into CASSDSGGLSYEQYF. The chain is built from TRBV2 and TRBJ2-7; TRBD2 agrees at 9 bases. This CDR3 contains 15 residues. The germline V gene encodes CDR1 SNHLY and CDR2 FYNNEI. The ends lost 6 bases at V and 0 bases at J; junction bases unmatched: 6.

V usage is TRBV4-1 and J usage is TRBJ1-2; D unresolved. Germline V gives CDR1 MGHRA, CDR2 YSYEKL. This CDR3 region has 15 residues. The ends were cut back, 1 base at V and 6 bases at J, with 15 bases in the middle. Written as DNA, the CDR3 is TGCGCCAGCAGCCAAGTCCCGGGGAGGAGAGATGGCTACACCTTC. As protein: CASSQVPGRRDGYTF.

The gene calls are TRBV2 and TRBJ2-1; D uncertain. Per germline, CDR1 SNHLY and CDR2 FYNNEI. The CDR3 is 13 amino acids. V lost 7 bases, J lost 8 bases, and 15 bases lay in between. CDR3 residues: CASTETGGDEQFF. In DNA, the CDR3 is TGTGCCAGCACCGAGACGGGTGGTGATGAGCAGTTCTTC.

The J gene is TRBJ1-1, the V gene TRBV11-3; D perhaps matches TRBD1 (6 bases). The CDR3 is 13 amino acids. CDR1 is SGHNT and CDR2 is YENEEA in the germline V gene. V gave up 5 bases and J gave up 5 bases, with 12 bases separating them. The CDR3 nucleotides are TGTGCCAGCAGCCCGGACAGTGGTACTGAAGCTTTCTTT. This translates into CASSPDSGTEAFF.

V is TRBV5-3 and J is TRBJ2-1, with 8 nucleotides matching TRBD2. TRBV5-3 is an open reading frame, and its role is uncertain. The CDR3 has 19 residues. V gave up 4 bases and J gave up 0 bases; unmatched junction bases: 15. The CDR3 DNA is TGTGCCAGAAGCGCTATCTCGGGACTAGTCCTGAGCTCCTACAATGAGCAGTTCTTC. Encoded protein: CARSAISGLVLSSYNEQFF.

The chain is built from TRBV2 and TRBJ1-6; 10 nucleotides match TRBD1. CDR3 length: 15 amino acids. Germline V gene lookup returns CDR1 SNHLY and CDR2 FYNNEI. V was pared by 8 bases and J by 9 bases, with 10 bases of the junction left unmatched. CDR3 nucleotides: TGTGCCAGCTCCGCTGAGGGACAGGGGAGTTCACCCCTCCACTTT. It codes for CASSAEGQGSSPLHF. The full variable domain, in which reference TRBV2 and TRBJ1-6 provide the parts outside the CDR3, is EPEVTQTPSHQVTQMGQEVILRCVPISNHLYFYWYRQILGQKVEFLVSFYNNEISEKSEIFDDQFSVERPDGSNFTLKIRSTKLEDSAMYFCASSAEGQGSSPLHFGNGTRLTVT.

The rearrangement joins TRBV4-3 to TRBJ1-4; 8 bases map to TRBD1. The CDR3 sequence is 18 residues long. Germline values: CDR1 LGHNA, CDR2 YSLEER. Unmatched junction bases numbered 13, after V lost 3 bases and J lost 4 bases. CDR3 sequence reads: CASSQEGQGASINEKLFF. CDR3 nucleotides: TGCGCCAGCAGCCAGGAGGGGCAGGGGGCTTCGATTAATGAAAAACTGTTTTTT.